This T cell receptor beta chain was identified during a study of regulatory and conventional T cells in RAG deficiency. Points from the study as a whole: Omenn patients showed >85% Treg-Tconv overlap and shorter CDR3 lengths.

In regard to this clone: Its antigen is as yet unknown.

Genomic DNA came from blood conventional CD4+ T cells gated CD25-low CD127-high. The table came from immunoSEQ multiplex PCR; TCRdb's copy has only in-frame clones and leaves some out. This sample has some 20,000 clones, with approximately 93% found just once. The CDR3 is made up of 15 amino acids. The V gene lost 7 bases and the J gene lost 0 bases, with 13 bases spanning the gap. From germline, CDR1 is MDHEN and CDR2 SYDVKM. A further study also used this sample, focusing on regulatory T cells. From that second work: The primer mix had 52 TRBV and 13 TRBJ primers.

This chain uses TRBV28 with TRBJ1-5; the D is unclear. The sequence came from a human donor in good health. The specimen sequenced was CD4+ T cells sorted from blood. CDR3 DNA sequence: TGTGCCAGCACCACGGGGTCGTATAGCAATCAGCCCCAGCATTTT. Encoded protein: CASTTGSYSNQPQHF.